The TCR beta chain under discussion was sequenced for a study of T cells in Graves' hyperthyroidism and ophthalmopathy. Study findings and constraints: Blood shared most expanded thyroid clonotypes above 0.001. A 13 V-J model separated ophthalmopathy from stable hyperthyroidism. Ophthalmopathy, as predicted by the model, came a median roughly 6.5 months after the prediction.

It was RNA transcripts that yielded the amplified TCR beta CDR3 regions. When the TCR CDR3 underwent first-round RT-PCR, the HTBI primer set was used. TCRdb used MiXCR to reprocess the multiplex PCR reads, holding one entry per CDR3 protein. This sample has roughly 510,000 distinct CDR3 sequences, with roughly 45% found just once. J gave up 7 bases and V 3 bases, and 6 bases lay outside the gene matches. The CDR3 runs to 14 residues. Germline CDR1 and CDR2: DFQATT and SNEGSKA (reference sequence). This clonotype has a handful of counts. The target antigen is unknown. The sample taken for sequencing was peripheral blood or thyroid tissue (not recorded which). This rearrangement joins TRBV20-1 to TRBJ1-6; 7 bases fit TRBD1. The clonotype was recovered from an adult woman with Graves' disease, either hyperthyroidism or ophthalmopathy (not recorded which). Here the CDR3 DNA reads TGCAGTGCTAGTCGACAGGGTCGAAATTCACCCCTCCACTTT. This sequence encodes CSASRQGRNSPLHF.